This T cell receptor (beta chain) is from a study of long-term antiretroviral therapy in people with HIV (dated by TCRdb to about 2022). Turning to the overall study: Collection of the earliest samples took place about a decade ahead of the 2015 WHO recommendation for immediate ART, at a time when ART was typically delayed until CD4 counts fell. No cross-contamination during QIAcube processing was shown when test extractions of a monoclonal T-cell line were performed alongside a few dozen polyclonal samples. A retrospective serial study tested whether ART initiation and durable HIV suppression were associated with changes in peripheral blood TRB repertoire composition and diversity. Eleven of the 30 participants with HIV were female. A total of around 190 cryopreserved PBMC samples came from a few dozen adults with confirmed HIV infection and were collected serially over a mean of roughly 6 years (range 1-12). The investigation overall reported the following: Expanded TRB clones identified before ART initiation dominated the repertoire at all time points, although this dominance fluctuated and declined in many PLHIV after ART. Inferences about post-ART repertoire changes are limited because no data were available on ART adherence, viral resistance or therapy changes. HIV repertoires had narrower CDR3 length ranges than controls, and the network structure suggested an antigen-experienced repertoire that shifted only slightly toward naive after ART. Unsorted PBMC were profiled instead of sorted CD4+ and CD8+ T cells because pre-ART samples had limited cell numbers. Limited PBMC availability meant only the TCR beta chain was sequenced, without alpha chain pairing. Starting ART was linked to a significant rise in TRB diversity, yet even after long-term ART the diversity remained significantly lower than in transplant donor controls. The samples were dated from about 2003 to 2018, and the ART regimens that were used may be less effective than current ART regimens.

The germline V gene encodes CDR1 MGHDK and CDR2 SYGVNS. At the junction V is shortened by 6 bases and J by 7 bases, with 16 bases in between. Reading from cysteine to phenylalanine, the CDR3 counts 15 amino acids. Only the CDR3 part of the read is kept: 45 bases, read in frame from the first base. On this clone: What this receptor recognizes is not known. No much larger clone is present one base from it, and per-base qualities are unavailable.

The immunoSEQ hsTCRB v3.0 assay was used at survey level resolution to sequence the TRB variable region. The targeted TRB sequencing depth was about 40,000-55,000 T-cell genomes per sample. Pooled TRB libraries were sequenced on an Illumina MiSeq with a v3 150-cycle kit. Regarding the original processing steps: Repertoire analysis ran in R within a reproducible Nextflow workflow covering QC, data transformation and analysis. LymphoSeq2, an R package for exploring AIRR-Seq data, was used to implement the custom analyses. A handful of samples that produced fewer than 5000 total TRB sequences were removed, so 150 to 200 HIV repertoires were analyzed. Of the 188 retained HIV repertoires, 59 were collected before and roughly 130 after ART initiation. Repertoires were downsampled to 5000 TRB nucleotide sequences, and summary statistics were averaged over 100 downsampling iterations. The analysis kept only TRB sequences whose CDR3 regions were at least seven amino acids long. A Shannon entropy-derived clonality score and the Gini coefficient were used to measure diversity. In repertoire networks, the top 5000 CDR3 amino acid sequences were linked whenever an edit distance of one separated two sequences. For TRB CDR3 amino acid sequences, antigen specificity groups and MHC restriction were predicted with GLIPH2. CDR3 amino acid sequences were matched against VDJdb and McPAS-TCR to flag known CMV, EBV, HIV or tissue antigen associations. Pre-ART, post-ART and control groups were compared with Wilcoxon signed-rank tests and Holm-Bonferroni correction. The clones in this table, taken by TCRdb from immuneACCESS, are in-frame only. Not every clone is retained; where verified, under half of the shortfall comes from an unresolved V gene, and the cause of the rest is unknown. V and J calls and clone size are those listed in that table; D and trimming were worked out from the DNA. Within this sample are more than 11,000 clones, with around 80% of them counted one time only. The top ten constitute roughly 19% of the sample.

Participants were included only if at least one PBMC sample before ART initiation and at least two post-ART samples were available. Every participant with HIV received treatment in the United States of America. Before DNA extraction, cryopreserved samples containing 1-10 million PBMC were thawed and washed. At the time of the earliest PBMC sample, participants with HIV were aged between roughly 23 and 60 years. PBMC samples were contributed by each participant from 1-4 timepoints before ART initiation and 2-8 timepoints after ART initiation, with a median of 7 samples. For every participant, serial HIV viral load, CD4+ T-cell count, ART history and demographic data were obtained. Using a Qiagen kit on a QIAcube, genomic DNA was extracted from unsorted PBMC, with samples processed in batches of 12.

This TCR came from a man aged 40-49 years with HIV. Sequences were derived from unsorted PBMCs, sampled 1.3 years before starting antiretroviral therapy. The rearrangement joined TRBV25-1 to TRBJ1-6; no D segment can be confidently identified. The nucleotide sequence reads TGTGCCAGCAGCCCATCGTGGGGAGGGAATTCACCCCTCCACTTT. This encodes CASSPSWGGNSPLHF.